This T cell receptor beta chain comes out of a study of cytomegalovirus exposure and HLA in healthy donors. For this clone: The antigen is unknown.

Trimming took 4 bases from V and 6 from J; bases not matched to a gene: 3. This CDR3 spans 13 amino acids. From germline, CDR1 is LGHNA and CDR2 YNFKEQ. This PCR relied on a set of 60 Vbeta primers and 13 Jbeta primers. TCRdb's copy holds only in-frame clones and misses some; the assay was immunoSEQ multiplex PCR. Recorded for this sample: over 90,000 clones. The study, taken as a whole, reports: Most TCR beta V segments were productive about 90% or about 30% of the time in an earlier analysis. Specific recognition of CMV antigens was confirmed in vitro for three chains (all CMV-associated). Immune exposure was documented only through CMV serostatus. Later analysis placed DRB1 highest and HLA-C lowest in TCR association rates, which differed by HLA locus.

This sequence joins TRBV4-2 and TRBJ1-2; 9 bases are shared with TRBD1. The source is a middle-aged man in good health and CMV-seronegative. Sequencing input: PBMCs. The CDR3 sequence: CASSRGTGNGYTF. CDR3 DNA sequence: TGTGCCAGCAGCCGTGGGACAGGGAATGGCTACACCTTC.